Each of the 21 T cell receptor beta chains below was sequenced from the same sample in a study of cytomegalovirus exposure and HLA in healthy donors. Researchers ran the PCR with 60 Vbeta and 13 Jbeta primers. The assay was immunoSEQ multiplex PCR, and TCRdb's table has in-frame clones only and misses some. In the table there are approximately 110,000 clones, around 79% of which are singletons. The sequenced sample was PBMCs. The receptors originated from a woman aged 40 to 55 in good health and CMV-seronegative.

The V gene is TRBV2, the J gene TRBJ2-7, with 8 bases that match TRBD2. V was pared by 6 bases and J by 4 bases, with 2 bases of the junction left unmatched. This CDR3 is built from 12 residues. Germline-derived CDR1 and CDR2 are SNHLY and FYNNEI. DNA of the CDR3: TGTGCCAGCAGGTTAGCGGGGTACGAGCAGTACTTC. Its protein product is CASRLAGYEQYF. Together with reference TRBV2 and TRBJ2-7, the CDR3 gives the full variable domain: EPEVTQTPSHQVTQMGQEVILRCVPISNHLYFYWYRQILGQKVEFLVSFYNNEISEKSEIFDDQFSVERPDGSNFTLKIRSTKLEDSAMYFCASRLAGYEQYFGPGTRLTVT.

In regard to this clone: Other nucleotide sequences from this sample produce the same CDR3. The chain employs TRBV7-2 and TRBJ2-1; TRBD2 might be the D (6 bases). The ends were cut back, 5 bases at V and 0 bases at J, with 8 bases in the middle. The CDR3 sequence is 14 residues long. CDR1 and CDR2 (germline): SGHTA, FQGNSA. CDR3 coding DNA: TGTGCCAGCAGCGACGGGGGCTCCTACAATGAGCAGTTCTTC. It yields the protein CASSDGGSYNEQFF.

The chain recombines TRBV19 with TRBJ1-1; unclear D gene. Between the trimmed V and J ends, which lost 4 bases and 0 bases, there was a span of 9 bases. The length of the CDR3 is 14 residues. In germline, CDR1 is LNHDA, CDR2 SQIVND (reference sequence). CDR3 residues: CASSKTVVNTEAFF. The CDR3 DNA follows: TGTGCCAGTAGTAAAACGGTCGTGAACACTGAAGCTTTCTTT.

This clone showed up just a few times. The gene calls are TRBV19 and TRBJ2-5, with D unresolved. CDR1 and CDR2 from the germline V gene are LNHDA and SQIVND (reference sequence). This CDR3 comprises 15 residues. Trimming pared 4 bases from V and 5 bases from J, leaving 17 bases between. The CDR3 loop is CASSSGVAEVETQYF. In DNA, the CDR3 is TGTGCCAGTAGTAGTGGAGTAGCCGAGGTTGAGACCCAGTACTTC.

The rearrangement uses TRBV27 and TRBJ2-1; a weak D match, TRBD1 (6 bases). Trimming shortened V by 3 bases and J by 3 bases, and 9 bases separated the two germline ends. Germline CDR1 is MNHEY and CDR2 is SMNVEV (reference sequence). The CDR3 runs to 14 residues. CDR3 protein: CASSFGGFYNEQFF. Written as DNA, the CDR3 is TGTGCCAGCAGTTTTGGGGGCTTCTACAATGAGCAGTTCTTC.

This rearrangement joins TRBV7-9 to TRBJ2-5; 10 bases map to TRBD2. V dropped 4 bases and J dropped 5; count of bases not matched to a gene: 10. This CDR3 has 16 residues. Germline-derived CDR1 and CDR2 are SEHNR and FQNEAQ (reference sequence). The CDR3 spells CASSYSTSGLSETQYF. The CDR3 nucleotides read TGTGCCAGCAGCTATTCGACTAGCGGGTTATCGGAGACCCAGTACTTC.

The chain recombines TRBV2 with TRBJ2-1, with D tentatively TRBD1 (7 bases). The germline gives CDR1 SNHLY, CDR2 FYNNEI. CDR3 length: 14 residues. Trimming took off 6 bases at V and 7 bases at J, with 16 bases between the two ends. CDR3 in amino acids: CASRHRGGGNEQFF. CDR3 coding DNA: TGTGCCAGCAGGCACAGGGGAGGAGGGAATGAGCAGTTCTTC.

The chain links TRBV11-2 to TRBJ2-3, with TRBD1 matching over 10 bases. V shed 6 bases, J shed 6 bases, and the junction held 6 bases outside the gene matches. Germline loops: CDR1 SGHAT, CDR2 FQNNGV. The CDR3 is made up of 14 amino acids. Written as DNA, the CDR3 is TGTGCCAGCAGTCTCGGACAGGGGGAGGATACGCAGTATTTT. Translating gives CASSLGQGEDTQYF.

This chain joins TRBV7-9 and TRBJ2-7, with D possibly matching TRBD2 (5 bases). The CDR3 has 15 amino acids. Deletions cut 4 bases from V and 3 bases from J, with 16 bases between. CDR1 is SEHNR and CDR2 is FQNEAQ in the germline V gene (reference sequence). CDR3 sequence (DNA): TGTGCCAGCAGCTCCGGACGGGAAGAATTCTACGAGCAGTACTTC. This codes for CASSSGREEFYEQYF.

The chain carries TRBV4-2 and TRBJ2-3; the match to TRBD1 covers 8 bases. Trimming removed 4 bases from V and 3 bases from J; junction bases left unmatched: 12. Germline values: CDR1 LGHNA, CDR2 YNFKEQ. This CDR3 has 17 residues. The chain's CDR3 is CASSREGQGTSTDTQYF. In nucleotides, the CDR3 is TGTGCCAGCAGCCGGGAAGGACAGGGCACGTCGACAGATACGCAGTATTTT.

The chain employs TRBV5-1 and TRBJ2-2, with 7 bases lining up with TRBD1. Trimming removed 2 bases from V and 4 bases from J; junction bases left unmatched: 2. This CDR3 is built from 14 residues. Germline values: CDR1 SGHRS, CDR2 YFSETQ. CDR3 nucleotides: TGCGCCAGCAGCTTCGACAGGGCCACCGGGGAGCTGTTTTTT. Translation gives CASSFDRATGELFF.

V gene TRBV28 combines with J gene TRBJ2-7; no clear D. V dropped 6 bases and J dropped 0 bases, with 15 bases sitting between them. The germline V gene has CDR1 MDHEN and CDR2 SYDVKM. This CDR3 region has 15 residues. CDR3 amino acids: CASSLLAQSSYEQYF. The CDR3 DNA is TGTGCCAGCAGCCTCCTTGCACAGTCCTCCTACGAGCAGTACTTC.

This chain connects TRBV19 to TRBJ2-2; D is perhaps TRBD2 (5 bases). Germline lookup yields CDR1 LNHDA and CDR2 SQIVND (reference sequence). The V end lost 8 bases, the J end lost 0 bases, and 13 bases lay between the germline ends. The CDR3 extends over 15 amino acids. The CDR3 spells CASRLSATNTGELFF. The CDR3 DNA reads as TGTGCCAGTCGACTATCAGCCACGAACACCGGGGAGCTGTTTTTT.

This chain links TRBV19 with TRBJ1-1, with a tentative D call TRBD1 (5 bases). In germline, CDR1 is LNHDA, CDR2 SQIVND (reference sequence). V was clipped by 6 bases and J by 5 bases, with 13 bases between them. The CDR3 length is 13 residues. The CDR3 sequence: CASRITGGTEAFF. The CDR3 region has the DNA TGTGCCAGTAGAATTACGGGGGGTACTGAAGCTTTCTTT.

The gene calls are TRBV6-1 and TRBJ1-6; perhaps TRBD1 as D (5 bases). Germline V lookup: CDR1 MNHNS, CDR2 SASEGT. The CDR3 has 18 residues. Trimming removed 3 bases from V and 5 bases from J, with 20 bases in between. The CDR3 DNA reads TGTGCCAGCAGTGATACCCAGCTTGGGGCTTGGGATAATTCACCCCTCCACTTT. Translating it yields CASSDTQLGAWDNSPLHF.

V and J are TRBV2 and TRBJ2-2, with D uncertain. V lost 7 bases and J lost 4, with 16 bases in between. The CDR3 has 15 residues. The germline CDR1 and CDR2 sequences are SNHLY and FYNNEI. CDR3 in amino acids: CASKLTEVSTGELFF. CDR3 DNA: TGTGCCAGCAAGCTAACAGAAGTAAGCACCGGGGAGCTGTTTTTT.

The table lists this clone with a few counts. This chain connects TRBV28 to TRBJ2-7; 10 bases are a match to TRBD2. CDR3 size: 16 residues. J gave up 4 bases and V 4 bases, and 10 bases lay outside the gene matches. CDR1 and CDR2 from the germline V gene are MDHEN and SYDVKM. The CDR3 DNA follows: TGTGCCAGCAGTTCTTCCTCTAGCGGGAGAACGTACGAGCAGTACTTC. It is translated as CASSSSSSGRTYEQYF.

The chain employs TRBV13 and TRBJ2-7, with D maybe TRBD1 (6 bases). In germline, CDR1 is PRHDT, CDR2 FYEKMQ (reference sequence). This CDR3 is 14 amino acids long. Deletions cut 5 bases from V and 0 bases from J, with 11 bases between. The CDR3: CASSINRVSYEQYF. CDR3 nucleotides: TGTGCCAGCAGCATTAACAGGGTCTCCTACGAGCAGTACTTC.

The V call is TRBV7-2, the J call TRBJ1-1; 7 bases agree with TRBD1. After removal of 4 bases from V and 5 bases from J, the junction contained 4 bases not matched to a gene. Germline CDR1 SGHTA, CDR2 FQGNSA. This CDR3 comprises 13 residues. The DNA for the CDR3 is TGTGCCAGCAGCTCACAGGGGAAAACTGAAGCTTTCTTT. It translates to CASSSQGKTEAFF.

The chain combines TRBV5-1 with TRBJ1-1, with 7 positions matching TRBD1. The CDR3 is 16 residues long. Looked up from germline, CDR1 is SGHRS and CDR2 is YFSETQ. V shed 4 bases, J shed 1 base, and the junction held 10 bases outside the gene matches. The CDR3 loop reads CASSKTGRNENTEAFF. CDR3 nucleotide sequence: TGCGCCAGCAGCAAGACAGGGAGGAATGAGAACACTGAAGCTTTCTTT.

The J gene is TRBJ2-1, the V gene TRBV6-1; maybe TRBD2 (6 bases). Trimming removed 3 bases at V and 2 bases at J, with 14 bases between. Germline values: CDR1 MNHNS, CDR2 SASEGT. The CDR3 extends over 16 amino acids. The CDR3 protein is CASSDSVEGPYNEQFF. Written as DNA, the CDR3 is TGTGCCAGCAGTGATTCGGTGGAGGGGCCCTACAATGAGCAGTTCTTC.